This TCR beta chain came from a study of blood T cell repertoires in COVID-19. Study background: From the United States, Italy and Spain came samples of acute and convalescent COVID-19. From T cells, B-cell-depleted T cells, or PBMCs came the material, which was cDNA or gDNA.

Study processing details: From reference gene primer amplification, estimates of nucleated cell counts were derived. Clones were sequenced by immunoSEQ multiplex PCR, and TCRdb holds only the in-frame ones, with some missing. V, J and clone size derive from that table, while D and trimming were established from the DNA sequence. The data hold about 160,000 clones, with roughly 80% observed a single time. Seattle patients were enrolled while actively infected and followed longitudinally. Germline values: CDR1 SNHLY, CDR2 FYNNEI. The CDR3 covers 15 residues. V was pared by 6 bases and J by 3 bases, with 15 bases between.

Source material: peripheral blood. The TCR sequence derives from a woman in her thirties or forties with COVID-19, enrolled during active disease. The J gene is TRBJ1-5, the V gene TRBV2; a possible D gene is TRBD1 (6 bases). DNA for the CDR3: TGTGCCAGCAGCGGCCGCGGACAGCTCAATCAGCCCCAGCATTTT. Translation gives CASSGRGQLNQPQHF.